This TCR beta chain is from a study of T-cell memory formation after mild COVID-19. At the level of the study: TCR clusters were largely donor specific. Study results and limitations: The second-wave clones peaking on day 37 were not confirmed as SARS-CoV-2-specific. Clones that got smaller from day 15 to 85 had even CD4/CD8, while clones growing later tipped toward CD4+.

TCRdb redid the calling of the 5' RACE reads with MiXCR, one entry per CDR3 protein. The profile shows 280,000 or so distinct CDR3 sequences, under 8.5% of them singletons. The germline gives CDR1 MGHDK, CDR2 SYGVNS. This CDR3 spans 15 amino acids. Trimming took off 1 base at V and 5 bases at J, with 15 bases between the two ends. This clonotype was detected a few times. Its antigen remains unknown. Sequenced input: PBMCs or a T cell subset sorted from them (not recorded which). The sequence was obtained from a young man who had mild COVID-19 (a few samples of this study predate the infection). Cell type and time point are not known. The genes are TRBV25-1 and TRBJ2-7; D possibly matches TRBD1 or TRBD2 (6 bases each). CDR3 nucleotides: TGTGCCAGCAGTGAATTTTACAGGGACTTCCACGAGCAGTACTTC. This sequence encodes CASSEFYRDFHEQYF.